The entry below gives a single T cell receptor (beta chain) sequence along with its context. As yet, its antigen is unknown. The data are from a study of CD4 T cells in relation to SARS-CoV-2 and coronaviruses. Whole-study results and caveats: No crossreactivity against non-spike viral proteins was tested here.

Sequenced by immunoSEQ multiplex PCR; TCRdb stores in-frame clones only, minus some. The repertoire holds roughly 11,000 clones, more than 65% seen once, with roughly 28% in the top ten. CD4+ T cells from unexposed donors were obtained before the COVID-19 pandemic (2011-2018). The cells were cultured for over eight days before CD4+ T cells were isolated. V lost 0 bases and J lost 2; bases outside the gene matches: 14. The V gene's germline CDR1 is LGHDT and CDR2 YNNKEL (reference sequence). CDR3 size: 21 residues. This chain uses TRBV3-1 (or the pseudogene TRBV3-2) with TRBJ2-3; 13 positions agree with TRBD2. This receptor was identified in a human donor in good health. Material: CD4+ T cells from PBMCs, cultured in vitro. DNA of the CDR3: TGTGCCAGCAGCCAAGATCTCCGACTAGCGGGAGGTCGAGCAGACACAGATACGCAGTATTTT. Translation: CASSQDLRLAGGRADTDTQYF.